Sequencing of this T cell receptor beta chain was carried out in a study of blood T cell repertoires in COVID-19. Overall study context: The samples span acute and convalescent COVID-19 from the United States, Italy and Spain.

V was pared by 2 bases and J by 4 bases, with 11 bases between. The germline gives CDR1 MNHNS, CDR2 SASEGT. This CDR3 has 14 residues. The protocol was immunoSEQ multiplex PCR, while the TCRdb copy is restricted to in-frame clones and leaves out a portion. There are around 120,000 clones in the sample; approximately 82% occur only once, and 7% to 9.5% lies in the top ten. The chain couples TRBV6-1 to TRBJ1-2; maybe TRBD1 (5 bases). The material sequenced was peripheral blood. This TCR derives from a man between 65 and 85 years old with active or convalescent COVID-19. CDR3 loop: CASSEPGGIYGYTF. CDR3 sequence (DNA): TGTGCCAGCAGTGAACCGGGGGGAATCTATGGCTACACCTTC.